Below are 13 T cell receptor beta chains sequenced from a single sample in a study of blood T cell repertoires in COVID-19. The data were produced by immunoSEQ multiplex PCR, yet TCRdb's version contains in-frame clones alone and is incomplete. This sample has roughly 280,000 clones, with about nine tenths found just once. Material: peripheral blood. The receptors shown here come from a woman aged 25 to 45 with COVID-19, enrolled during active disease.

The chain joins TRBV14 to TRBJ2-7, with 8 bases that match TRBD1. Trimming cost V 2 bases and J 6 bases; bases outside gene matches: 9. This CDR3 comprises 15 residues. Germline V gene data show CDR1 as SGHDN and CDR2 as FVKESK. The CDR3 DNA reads TGTGCCAGCAGCCAACTTAGGACAGGGTTGCGCGAGCAGTACTTC. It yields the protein CASSQLRTGLREQYF.

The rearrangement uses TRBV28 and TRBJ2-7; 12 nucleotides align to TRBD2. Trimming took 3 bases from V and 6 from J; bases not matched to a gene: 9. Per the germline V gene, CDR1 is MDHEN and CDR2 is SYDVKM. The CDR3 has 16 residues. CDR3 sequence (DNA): TGTGCCAGCAGTTTCCAAGGACTAGCGGGAACGTCCGAGCAGTACTTC. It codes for CASSFQGLAGTSEQYF.

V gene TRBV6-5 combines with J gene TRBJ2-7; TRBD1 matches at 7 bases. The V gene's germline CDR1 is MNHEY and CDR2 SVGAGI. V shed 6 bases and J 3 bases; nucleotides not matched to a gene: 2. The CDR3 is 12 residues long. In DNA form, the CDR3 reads TGTGCCAGCAGCTGGGACAGCTACGAGCAGTACTTC. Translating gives CASSWDSYEQYF.

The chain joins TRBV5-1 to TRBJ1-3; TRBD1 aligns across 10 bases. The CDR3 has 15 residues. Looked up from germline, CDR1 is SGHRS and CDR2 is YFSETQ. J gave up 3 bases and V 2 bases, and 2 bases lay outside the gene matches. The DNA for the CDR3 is TGCGCCAGCAGCTTTGGGACAGGGGTTGGAAACACCATATATTTT. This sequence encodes CASSFGTGVGNTIYF.

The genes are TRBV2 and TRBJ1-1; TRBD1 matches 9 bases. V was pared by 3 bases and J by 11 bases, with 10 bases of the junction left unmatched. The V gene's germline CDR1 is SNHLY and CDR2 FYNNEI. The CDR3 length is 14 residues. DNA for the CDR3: TGTGCCAGCAGTGAGAGGACAGGGGCGCGGTCGGCTTTCTTT. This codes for CASSERTGARSAFF.

Written as DNA, the CDR3 is TGTGCCAGCAGTTCCCGGGGGGTAAAGTATGGCTACACCTTC. As protein: CASSSRGVKYGYTF. The chain is built from TRBV3-1 (or the pseudogene TRBV3-2) and TRBJ1-2, with a possible D match to TRBD1 (5 bases). CDR1 is LGHDT and CDR2 is YNNKEL in the germline V gene (reference sequence). CDR3 length: 14 amino acids. V was pared by 6 bases and J by 5 bases, with 16 bases between.

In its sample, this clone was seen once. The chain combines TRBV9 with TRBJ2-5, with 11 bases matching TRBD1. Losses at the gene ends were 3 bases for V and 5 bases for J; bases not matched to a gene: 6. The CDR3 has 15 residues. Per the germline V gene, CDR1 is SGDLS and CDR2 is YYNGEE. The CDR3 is CASSGTGGAFETQYF. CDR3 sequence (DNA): TGTGCCAGCAGCGGGACAGGGGGCGCGTTTGAGACCCAGTACTTC.

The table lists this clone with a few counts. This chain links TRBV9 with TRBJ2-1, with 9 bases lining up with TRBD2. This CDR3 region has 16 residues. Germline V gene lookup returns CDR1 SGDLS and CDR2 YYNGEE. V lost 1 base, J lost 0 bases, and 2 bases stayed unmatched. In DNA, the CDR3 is TGTGCCAGCAGCGTAAGTAGCGGGAGCTCCTACAATGAGCAGTTCTTC. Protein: CASSVSSGSSYNEQFF.

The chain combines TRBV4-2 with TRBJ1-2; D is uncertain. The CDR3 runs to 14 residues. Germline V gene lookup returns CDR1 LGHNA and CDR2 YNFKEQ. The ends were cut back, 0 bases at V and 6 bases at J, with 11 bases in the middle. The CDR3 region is CASSQDWPLDGYTF. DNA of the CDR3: TGTGCCAGCAGCCAAGACTGGCCCCTCGATGGCTACACCTTC.

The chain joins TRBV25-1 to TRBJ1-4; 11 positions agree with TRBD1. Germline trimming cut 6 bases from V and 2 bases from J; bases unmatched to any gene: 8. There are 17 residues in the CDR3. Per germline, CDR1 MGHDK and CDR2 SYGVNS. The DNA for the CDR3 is TGTGCCAGCAGCCCTACGGGACAGGGGGGCACTAATGAAAAACTGTTTTTT. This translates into CASSPTGQGGTNEKLFF.

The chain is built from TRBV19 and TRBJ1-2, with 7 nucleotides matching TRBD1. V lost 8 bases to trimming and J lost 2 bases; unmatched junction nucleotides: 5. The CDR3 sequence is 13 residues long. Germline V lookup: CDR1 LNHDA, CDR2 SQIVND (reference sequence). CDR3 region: CASQRGQNYGYTF. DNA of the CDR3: TGTGCCAGTCAACGGGGACAGAACTATGGCTACACCTTC.

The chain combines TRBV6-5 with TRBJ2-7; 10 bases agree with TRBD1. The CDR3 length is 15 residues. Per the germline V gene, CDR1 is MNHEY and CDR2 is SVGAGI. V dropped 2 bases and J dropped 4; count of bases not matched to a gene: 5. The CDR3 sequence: CASSYGDRGLYEQYF. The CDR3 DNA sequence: TGTGCCAGCAGTTACGGGGACAGGGGCTTGTACGAGCAGTACTTC.

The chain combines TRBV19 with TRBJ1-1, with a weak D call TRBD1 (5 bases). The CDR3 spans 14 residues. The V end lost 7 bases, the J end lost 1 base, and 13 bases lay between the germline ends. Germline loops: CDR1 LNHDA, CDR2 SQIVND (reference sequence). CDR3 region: CASIDSLRNTEAFF. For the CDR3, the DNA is TGTGCCAGTATTGACAGTTTGAGGAACACTGAAGCTTTCTTT.